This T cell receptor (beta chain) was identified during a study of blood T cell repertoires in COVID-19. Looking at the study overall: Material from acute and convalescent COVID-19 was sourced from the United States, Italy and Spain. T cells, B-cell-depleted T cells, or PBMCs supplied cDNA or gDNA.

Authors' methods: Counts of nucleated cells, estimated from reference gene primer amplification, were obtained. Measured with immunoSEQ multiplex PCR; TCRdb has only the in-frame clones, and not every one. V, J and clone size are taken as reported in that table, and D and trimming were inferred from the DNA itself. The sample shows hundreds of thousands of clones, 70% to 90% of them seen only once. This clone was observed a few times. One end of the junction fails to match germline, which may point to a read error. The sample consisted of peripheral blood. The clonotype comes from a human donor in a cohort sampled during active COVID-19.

Here the CDR3 reads CASGTGGPVYAF. The DNA of the CDR3 is TGTGCCAGCGGAACAGGGGGCCCGGTCTACGCCTTC. The V call is TRBV2, the J call TRBJ1-2; 9 bases are a match to TRBD1. The CDR3 runs to 12 residues. Germline CDR1 SNHLY, CDR2 FYNNEI.